This T cell receptor (beta chain) was obtained from a study of T cell repertoires in cytomegalovirus infection. Study observations and caveats: HLA-C-restricted TCR beta clonotypes specific for CMV led the ex vivo response.

TCRdb used MiXCR to reprocess the reads, holding one entry per CDR3 protein. The sample holds some 300,000 distinct CDR3 sequences, approximately 8.9% seen once. This clonotype was found many times. Its antigen is undetermined. V was shortened by 4 bases and J by 0 bases, with 13 bases between the two germline ends. Per germline, CDR1 MGHRA and CDR2 YSYEKL. The CDR3 is 16 amino acids. The V and J genes are TRBV4-1 and TRBJ1-5, with a weak D call TRBD1 (5 bases). The TCR sequence derives from a human donor in good health (CMV status not recorded). Some clones in this sample may be carry-over from other donors' samples. Sequenced material: PBMCs. The CDR3: CASSPARGASNQPQHF. CDR3 nucleotides: TGCGCCAGCAGCCCAGCACGAGGGGCTAGCAATCAGCCCCAGCATTTT.